The 24 T cell receptor beta chains below were found in one sample sequenced in a study of blood T cell repertoires in COVID-19. The repertoire was sequenced with immunoSEQ multiplex PCR; TCRdb's copy has only in-frame clones and lacks some. In the table there are some 400,000 clones, about 90% of which are singletons. Sample: PBMCs or T cells enriched from blood (not recorded which). The receptors derive from a man aged 30 to 39 who had recovered from COVID-19.

The rearrangement joins TRBV27 to TRBJ2-3; D is uncertain. Trimming took 5 bases from V and 0 from J, leaving 6 bases between them. Germline-derived CDR1 and CDR2 are MNHEY and SMNVEV (reference sequence). The CDR3 length is 13 residues. DNA for the CDR3: TGTGCCAGCAGTAAATCTAGCACAGATACGCAGTATTTT. Its translation: CASSKSSTDTQYF.

The V call is TRBV30, the J call TRBJ1-3; possibly TRBD1 for D (5 bases). CDR1 and CDR2 from the germline V gene are GTSNPN and SVGIG (reference sequence). The CDR3 sequence is 13 residues long. CDR3 loop: CWGGRSSGNTIYF. DNA of the CDR3: TGTTGGGGGGGGAGGTCCTCTGGAAACACCATATATTTT.

V and J are TRBV19 and TRBJ1-2; D gene ambiguous. Germline lookup yields CDR1 LNHDA and CDR2 SQIVND (reference sequence). CDR3 length: 14 residues. V dropped 3 bases and J dropped 2 bases, with 10 bases sitting between them. CDR3: CASSIAAGNYGYTF. In nucleotides, the CDR3 is TGTGCCAGTAGTATCGCGGCGGGGAACTATGGCTACACCTTC.

CDR3 sequence: CASISKGVNTEAFF. The CDR3 nucleotides are TGTGCCAGCATCTCAAAGGGGGTGAACACTGAAGCTTTCTTT. The chain carries TRBV6-5 and TRBJ1-1; possibly TRBD1 for D (6 bases). Trimming took 7 bases from V and 0 from J, leaving 12 bases between them. Germline lookup yields CDR1 MNHEY and CDR2 SVGAGI. This CDR3 is built from 14 residues.

The DNA of the CDR3 is TGTGCCAGCAGCTTAGATGGGCTCAGCAATCAGCCCCAGCATTTT. It is translated as CASSLDGLSNQPQHF. The chain is built from TRBV7-2 and TRBJ1-5; D uncertain. The germline V gene has CDR1 SGHTA and CDR2 FQGNSA. The CDR3 sequence is 15 residues long. The V gene lost 1 base and the J gene lost 1 base, with 8 bases spanning the gap.

V usage is TRBV4-3 and J usage is TRBJ1-2, with D perhaps TRBD1 (6 bases). V was shortened by 1 base and J by 4 bases, with 19 bases between the two germline ends. Germline V lookup: CDR1 LGHNA, CDR2 YSLEER. This CDR3 contains 17 residues. The CDR3 DNA sequence: TGCGCCAGCAGCCAAGGTACCCCCGGACAGACTTTCTATGGCTACACCTTC. Amino acid sequence: CASSQGTPGQTFYGYTF.

V and J are TRBV18 and TRBJ1-1, with TRBD1 matching over 10 bases. The CDR3 runs 15 residues. V trimming: 5 bases; J trimming: 1 base; junction bases outside the gene matches: 4. CDR1 and CDR2 from the germline V gene are KGHSH and LQKENI. The CDR3 protein is CASSRQGAGNTEAFF. CDR3 DNA: TGTGCCAGCTCAAGACAGGGGGCAGGGAACACTGAAGCTTTCTTT.

The chain joins TRBV4-3 to TRBJ2-7, with 9 positions matching TRBD1. Germline CDR1 reads LGHNA; CDR2 reads YSLEER. V shed 4 bases and J 3 bases; nucleotides not matched to a gene: 4. The CDR3 sequence is 14 residues long. In DNA form, the CDR3 reads TGCGCCAGCAGCCTCCGGGACAGGGTCTACGAGCAGTACTTC. Its protein product is CASSLRDRVYEQYF.

The chain combines TRBV6-5 with TRBJ2-7; 7 bases align to TRBD1. The CDR3 runs 14 residues. Germline CDR1 is MNHEY and CDR2 is SVGAGI. The V gene end was trimmed by 0 bases and the J gene end by 4 bases; junction bases not matched to a gene: 3. The CDR3: CASSYSGGDYEQYF. The CDR3 nucleotides read TGTGCCAGCAGTTACTCAGGGGGCGATTACGAGCAGTACTTC.

The genes are TRBV7-9 and TRBJ2-1; no firm D call. The V gene lost 4 bases and the J gene lost 5 bases, with 12 bases spanning the gap. This CDR3 has 14 amino acids. The germline V gene has CDR1 SEHNR and CDR2 FQNEAQ (reference sequence). Here the CDR3 DNA reads TGTGCCAGCAGCTCCCCCATTCGGGACAATGAGCAGTTCTTC. Its protein is CASSSPIRDNEQFF.

Only one count was recorded for this clone. V is TRBV10-3 and J is TRBJ2-3, with 7 bases matching TRBD2. Germline assignment: CDR1 ENHRY and CDR2 SYGVKD. This CDR3 comprises 16 residues. J gave up 2 bases and V 2 bases, and 7 bases lay outside the gene matches. CDR3 protein: CAISERGRGYTDTQYF. The DNA of the CDR3 is TGTGCCATCAGTGAGAGAGGGCGGGGGTACACAGATACGCAGTATTTT.

V usage is TRBV12-5 and J usage is TRBJ2-3; tentative D call: TRBD1 (6 bases). The CDR3 spans 14 residues. Between the trimmed V and J ends, which lost 5 bases and 2 bases, there was a span of 11 bases. The V gene's germline CDR1 is LGHNT and CDR2 FRNRAP. The CDR3: CASGVTGPTDTQYF. CDR3 nucleotides: TGTGCTAGTGGTGTAACAGGGCCCACAGATACGCAGTATTTT.

The rearrangement joins TRBV6-6 to TRBJ2-5; 9 bases match TRBD2. Trimming took 5 bases from V and 5 from J; bases not matched to a gene: 9. The germline CDR1 and CDR2 sequences are MNHNY and SVGAGI (reference sequence). The CDR3 consists of 15 residues. CDR3 in amino acids: CASSVGAGGLETQYF. In DNA form, the CDR3 reads TGTGCCAGCAGTGTTGGAGCGGGGGGTCTGGAGACCCAGTACTTC.

J is TRBJ2-1 and V is TRBV18; D is ambiguous. The CDR3 has 19 residues. The ends were cut back, 0 bases at V and 1 base at J, with 19 bases in the middle. Per the germline V gene, CDR1 is KGHSH and CDR2 is LQKENI. The CDR3 DNA sequence: TGTGCCAGCTCACCACCAATTTTTAGCCTTGATAATTCCTACAATGAGCAGTTCTTC. Its protein product is CASSPPIFSLDNSYNEQFF.

The CDR3 DNA follows: TGTGCCAGCAGCGCCATCGTTCCACAGAACGCTTTCTTT. Its protein is CASSAIVPQNAFF. V usage is TRBV9 and J usage is TRBJ1-1; no clear D. Germline V lookup: CDR1 SGDLS, CDR2 YYNGEE. The V end lost 3 bases, the J end lost 11 bases, and 17 bases lay between the germline ends. The CDR3 extends over 13 amino acids. Based on the CDR3 plus reference TRBV9 and TRBJ1-1, the full variable domain is DSGVTQTPKHLITATGQRVTLRCSPRSGDLSVYWYQQSLDQGLQFLIQYYNGEERAKGNILERFSAQQFPDLHSELNLSSLELGDSALYFCASSAIVPQNAFFGQGTRLTVV.

This clone was picked up a small number of times. The chain recombines TRBV7-9 with TRBJ2-3; 8 bases fit TRBD2. The ends lost 0 bases at V and 4 bases at J; junction bases unmatched: 3. This CDR3 spans 15 amino acids. The germline V gene encodes CDR1 SEHNR and CDR2 FQNEAQ (reference sequence). The CDR3 loop reads CASSLASGVADTQYF. The CDR3 DNA is TGTGCCAGCAGCTTAGCTAGCGGGGTCGCAGATACGCAGTATTTT.

The rearrangement joins TRBV27 to TRBJ2-7, with TRBD1 as a possible D gene (6 bases). V was shortened by 0 bases and J by 0 bases, with 6 bases between the two germline ends. CDR3 size: 14 residues. Germline CDR1 is MNHEY and CDR2 is SMNVEV (reference sequence). DNA for the CDR3: TGTGCCAGCAGTTTATCGACAGGCTCCTACGAGCAGTACTTC. Amino acids: CASSLSTGSYEQYF.

The chain employs TRBV10-3 and TRBJ1-2; 8 bases are shared with TRBD1. J was trimmed by 5 bases and V by 5 bases; bases with no gene match: 4. Germline V gives CDR1 ENHRY, CDR2 SYGVKD. This CDR3 contains 13 residues. The CDR3: CAISQGALYGYTF. The CDR3 nucleotides are TGTGCCATCAGTCAGGGGGCACTTTATGGCTACACCTTC.

This clone was counted once. J is TRBJ1-6 and V is TRBV6-5, with no clear D. This CDR3 is 15 amino acids long. CDR1 and CDR2 (germline): MNHEY, SVGAGI. V shed 5 bases and J shed 0 bases, with 8 bases lying between them. The CDR3 spells CASSLGSSYNSPLHF. Written as DNA, the CDR3 is TGTGCCAGCAGTCTCGGGAGCTCCTATAATTCACCCCTCCACTTT.

The chain is built from TRBV10-2 and TRBJ2-7, with TRBD1 matching over 8 bases. The CDR3 is made up of 13 amino acids. With 4 bases clipped from V and 9 bases from J, the junction kept 8 bases outside the gene matches. Germline loops: CDR1 WSHSY, CDR2 SAAADI. The CDR3 DNA reads TGCGCCAGCAGTGGGACAGGGTTTCAGCGGCAGTACTTC. The encoded protein is CASSGTGFQRQYF.

The chain links TRBV11-2 to TRBJ2-1; weak D call: TRBD2 (6 bases). CDR3 length equals 17 residues. Germline assignment: CDR1 SGHAT and CDR2 FQNNGV. V was pared by 2 bases and J by 0 bases, with 14 bases between. Written as DNA, the CDR3 is TGTGCCAGCAGCTTAAGGGCTAGCGACTACTCCTACAATGAGCAGTTCTTC. It encodes CASSLRASDYSYNEQFF.

This chain joins TRBV3-1 (or the pseudogene TRBV3-2) and TRBJ2-5; TRBD2 might be the D (5 bases). Germline V gene lookup returns CDR1 LGHDT and CDR2 YNNKEL (reference sequence). V lost 4 bases and J 4 bases, leaving 10 bases between the germline ends. The CDR3 sequence is 13 residues long. The CDR3: CASSRSGVETQYF. The DNA for the CDR3 is TGTGCCAGCAGCCGTTCCGGGGTAGAGACCCAGTACTTC.

V is TRBV4-2 and J is TRBJ2-3; TRBD2 matches 9 bases. The V and J ends lost 4 bases and 5 bases, in that order; junction bases with no gene match: 1. Germline V gene sequence: CDR1 LGHNA, CDR2 YNFKEQ. This CDR3 has 13 amino acids. CDR3 nucleotide sequence: TGTGCCAGCAGCCTAGCGGGGGAAGATACGCAGTATTTT. Translation: CASSLAGEDTQYF.

A single count supports this clone. The CDR3 region has the DNA TGTGCCAGCAGCGCTGACAGGGTGACCTACAATGAGCAGTTCTTC. This gives the protein CASSADRVTYNEQFF. The J gene is TRBJ2-1, the V gene TRBV27; 7 nucleotides agree with TRBD1. Germline lookup yields CDR1 MNHEY and CDR2 SMNVEV (reference sequence). The J segment lost 2 bases and the V segment lost 6 bases, leaving 7 bases of the junction unmatched. The CDR3 has 15 amino acids.